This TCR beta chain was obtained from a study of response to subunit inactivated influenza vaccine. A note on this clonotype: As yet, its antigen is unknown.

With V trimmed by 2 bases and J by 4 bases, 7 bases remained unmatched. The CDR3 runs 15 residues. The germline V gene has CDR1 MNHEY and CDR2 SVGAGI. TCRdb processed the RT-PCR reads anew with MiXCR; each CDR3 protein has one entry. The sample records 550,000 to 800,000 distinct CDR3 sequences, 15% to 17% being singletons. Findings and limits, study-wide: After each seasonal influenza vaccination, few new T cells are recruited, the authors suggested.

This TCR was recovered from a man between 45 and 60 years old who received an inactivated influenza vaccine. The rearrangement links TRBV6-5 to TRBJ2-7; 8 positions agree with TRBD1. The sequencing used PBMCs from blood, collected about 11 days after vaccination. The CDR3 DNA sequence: TGTGCCAGCAGTTACGGGCACAGGGGGACGTACGAGCAGTACTTC. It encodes CASSYGHRGTYEQYF.